This T cell receptor (beta chain) was identified during a study of beta chain features in type 1 diabetes. Notes on the study in general: Whether TCRB rearrangement is influenced by HLA type went unresolved here. Equally in patients and controls, shorter templates might have been favored by PCR.

The purity of all sorted populations exceeded 98%. Every isolated RNA sample was fully reverse transcribed, so sequencing captured expressed TCRB transcripts. Clones were sequenced by immunoSEQ multiplex PCR, and TCRdb holds only the in-frame ones, with some missing. The sample contains about 360,000 clones, around an eighth of which appear only once. The germline V gene has CDR1 LNHNV and CDR2 YYDKDF (reference sequence). The CDR3 is made up of 15 amino acids. Between the trimmed V and J ends, which lost 0 bases and 8 bases, there was a span of 11 bases. Remarks on this clone: Its antigen is unidentified.

The TCR comes from a man aged 18 to 35 in good health. The chain recombines TRBV15 with TRBJ1-6; D may be TRBD1 (5 bases). Source material: naive CD4+ T cells from blood. CDR3 sequence: CATSRDGQGYSPLHF. In nucleotides, the CDR3 is TGTGCCACCAGCAGAGATGGGCAGGGTTATTCACCCCTCCACTTT.